A single T cell receptor (beta chain) is shown here with its context. Its antigen is unknown. This CDR3 region has 14 residues. Germline CDR1 and CDR2: MNHEY and SMNVEV (reference sequence). The ends were cut back, 3 bases at V and 6 bases at J, with 9 bases in the middle. This record comes from a study of T cells in Graves' hyperthyroidism and ophthalmopathy. Whole-study findings and limits: Blood samples included most of the expanded thyroid clonotypes exceeding 0.001.

Every diagnosis used clinical symptoms, serum thyroxine and TRAb, thyroid ultrasound and orbital computed tomography. Using around 10 ml of fresh peripheral blood, PBMCs were prepared. From RNA transcripts, TCR beta CDR3 regions were amplified. The TCR CDR3 was amplified in a first-round RT-PCR using the HTBI primer set. Each CDR3 protein gets one entry after TCRdb re-called the multiplex PCR reads with MiXCR. The table shows around 350,000 distinct CDR3 sequences, with less than 15% occurring only once. The sample consisted of blood. The chain recombines TRBV27 with TRBJ1-6, with no clear D. The source of this sequence is a woman between 18 and 29 years old with Graves' hyperthyroidism. The CDR3 here is CASSFGEINSPLHF. As DNA, the CDR3 is TGTGCCAGCAGTTTCGGTGAAATTAATTCACCCCTCCACTTT.